These T cell receptor beta chains were read from a single sample in a study of T cell therapy after organ transplantation. Profiled with immunoSEQ multiplex PCR; TCRdb holds only in-frame clones, not every one. The sample lists 17,000 or so clones, 65% to 90% occurring once. No antigens are known for them. Sample: CD8+ T cells from blood, taken after autologous CMV-specific T cell therapy. Every receptor here comes from a human patient who had received a solid organ transplant and had CMV disease. Some T cells may be graft donor cells. Both conserved end residues are part of each CDR3. The order of the fields is clone size, J gene, D gene, V gene, CDR3 DNA, CDR3 protein. The D gene is left open where the match is weak. The listing skips clone size in some rows; elsewhere it reads once, few, many or a size class.

clone size: .
J gene: TRBJ1-2
D gene: TRBD1
V gene: TRBV9
CDR3 DNA: TGTGCCAGCAGCGTAGATAGTGGGACAGGGTTTGAAAGCGGCTACACCTTC
CDR3 protein: CASSVDSGTGFESGYTF

clone size: .
J gene: TRBJ1-2
D gene: .
V gene: TRBV14
CDR3 DNA: TGTGCCAGAATCCCCTCCCAAGGATGGCCCTATGGCTACACCTTC
CDR3 protein: CARIPSQGWPYGYTF

clone size: .
J gene: TRBJ1-5
D gene: TRBD1
V gene: TRBV25-1
CDR3 DNA: TGTGCCAGCAGTGGCACAGGGGGCAATCAGCCCCAGCATTTT
CDR3 protein: CASSGTGGNQPQHF

clone size: .
J gene: TRBJ2-3
D gene: .
V gene: TRBV6-4
CDR3 DNA: TGTGCCAGCAGTGACGGGGCGGGCGGGCCCTCAACAGATACGCAGTATTTT
CDR3 protein: CASSDGAGGPSTDTQYF

clone size: .
J gene: TRBJ2-2
D gene: .
V gene: TRBV5-6
CDR3 DNA: TGTGCCAGCAGCTTCGAGGGCGGGGAGCTGTTTTTT
CDR3 protein: CASSFEGGELFF

clone size: .
J gene: TRBJ2-1
D gene: .
V gene: TRBV4-1
CDR3 DNA: TGCGCCAGCAGTTACCGGACTGGGCCAGGTGATGAGCAGTTCTTC
CDR3 protein: CASSYRTGPGDEQFF

clone size: .
J gene: TRBJ1-5
D gene: .
V gene: TRBV4-1
CDR3 DNA: TGCGCCAGCAGCCAAGCGTCCCGGCAGCGCAATCAGCCCCAGCATTTT
CDR3 protein: CASSQASRQRNQPQHF

clone size: .
J gene: TRBJ2-1
D gene: TRBD2
V gene: TRBV5-5
CDR3 DNA: TGTGCCAGCAGCTGGGGGACTAGCCCCAATGAGCAGTTCTTC
CDR3 protein: CASSWGTSPNEQFF

clone size: .
J gene: TRBJ1-4
D gene: .
V gene: TRBV14
CDR3 DNA: TGTGCCAGCAGCCTCAGGTTTCTACCGGCAACTAATGAAAAACTGTTTTTT
CDR3 protein: CASSLRFLPATNEKLFF

clone size: few
J gene: TRBJ2-1
D gene: .
V gene: TRBV6-5
CDR3 DNA: TGTGCCAGCAGTTACGTGGATGAGCAGTTCTTC
CDR3 protein: CASSYVDEQFF

clone size: .
J gene: TRBJ2-1
D gene: .
V gene: TRBV2
CDR3 DNA: TGTGCCAGCAAGGGTACCCCTCTAGGGGTGACCAATGAGCAGTTCTTC
CDR3 protein: CASKGTPLGVTNEQFF

clone size: .
J gene: TRBJ1-1
D gene: .
V gene: TRBV6-5
CDR3 DNA: TGTGCCAGCACCCGGTACACTGAAGCTTTCTTT
CDR3 protein: CASTRYTEAFF

clone size: .
J gene: TRBJ2-5
D gene: .
V gene: TRBV13
CDR3 DNA: TGTGCCAGCAGCCCCGCGAGCCAAGAGACCCAGTACTTC
CDR3 protein: CASSPASQETQYF

clone size: .
J gene: TRBJ1-1
D gene: .
V gene: TRBV4-3
CDR3 DNA: TGCGCCAGCAGCCAAGATCTTAATTTGAACACTGAAGCTTTCTTT
CDR3 protein: CASSQDLNLNTEAFF

clone size: .
J gene: TRBJ1-1
D gene: .
V gene: TRBV29-1
CDR3 DNA: TGCAGCGTTAAACCTCGGGGCACCCACACTGAAGCTTTCTTT
CDR3 protein: CSVKPRGTHTEAFF

clone size: .
J gene: TRBJ1-2
D gene: .
V gene: TRBV6-5
CDR3 DNA: TGTGCCAGCACTACGATTCTGGGGGGGGATTATGGCTACACCTTC
CDR3 protein: CASTTILGGDYGYTF

clone size: .
J gene: TRBJ1-1
D gene: .
V gene: TRBV5-6
CDR3 DNA: TGTGCCAGCAGCCGGCCGATGAACACTGAAGCTTTCTTT
CDR3 protein: CASSRPMNTEAFF

clone size: .
J gene: TRBJ2-2
D gene: .
V gene: TRBV6-5
CDR3 DNA: TGTGCCAGCAGTTACGGGGGCGGGGAGCTGTTTTTT
CDR3 protein: CASSYGGGELFF

clone size: .
J gene: TRBJ1-2
D gene: .
V gene: TRBV13
CDR3 DNA: TGTGCCAGCAGCAACAGCTGTGGCTACACCTTC
CDR3 protein: CASSNSCGYTF

clone size: .
J gene: TRBJ1-5
D gene: .
V gene: TRBV15
CDR3 DNA: TGTGCCACCAGCAGTCAAACGACCTACAGCGGTCTCCTTCCAATTAATCAGCCCCAGCATTTT
CDR3 protein: CATSSQTTYSGLLPINQPQHF

clone size: .
J gene: TRBJ2-3
D gene: TRBD2
V gene: TRBV6-1
CDR3 DNA: TGTGCCAGCAGTGAAGCAGCGGGGGGGCCAGATACGCAGTATTTT
CDR3 protein: CASSEAAGGPDTQYF

clone size: medium-sized
J gene: TRBJ1-3
D gene: .
V gene: TRBV10-1
CDR3 DNA: TGCGCCAGCAGTGAGTCGAAAGGCCGCTATCAAAGAAACACCACCATATATTTT
CDR3 protein: CASSESKGRYQRNTTIYF